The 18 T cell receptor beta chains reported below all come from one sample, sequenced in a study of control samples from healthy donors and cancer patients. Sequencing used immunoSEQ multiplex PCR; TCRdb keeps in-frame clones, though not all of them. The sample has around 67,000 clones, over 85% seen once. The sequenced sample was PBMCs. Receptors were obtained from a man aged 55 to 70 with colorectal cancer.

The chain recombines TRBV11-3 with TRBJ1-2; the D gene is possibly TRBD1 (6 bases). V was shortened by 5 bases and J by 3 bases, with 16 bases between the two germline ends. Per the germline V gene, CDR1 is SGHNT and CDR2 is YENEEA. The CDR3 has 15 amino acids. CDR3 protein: CASSPQTGSDYGYTF. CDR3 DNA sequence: TGTGCCAGCAGCCCCCAGACAGGTAGTGACTATGGCTACACCTTC.

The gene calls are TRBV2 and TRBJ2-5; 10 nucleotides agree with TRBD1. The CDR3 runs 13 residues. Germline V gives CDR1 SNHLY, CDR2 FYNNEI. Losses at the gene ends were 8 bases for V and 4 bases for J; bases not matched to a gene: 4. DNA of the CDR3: TGTGCCAGCGCGGGGGACAGGGGAGAGACCCAGTACTTC. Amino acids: CASAGDRGETQYF. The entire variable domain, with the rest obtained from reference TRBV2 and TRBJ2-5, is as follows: EPEVTQTPSHQVTQMGQEVILRCVPISNHLYFYWYRQILGQKVEFLVSFYNNEISEKSEIFDDQFSVERPDGSNFTLKIRSTKLEDSAMYFCASAGDRGETQYFGPGTRLLVL.

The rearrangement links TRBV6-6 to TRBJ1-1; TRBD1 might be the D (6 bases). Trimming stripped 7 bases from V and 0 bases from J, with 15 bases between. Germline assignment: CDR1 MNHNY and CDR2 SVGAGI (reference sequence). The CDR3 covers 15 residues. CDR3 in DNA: TGTGCCAGCACTCCGGGGGGGGCCATGAACACTGAAGCTTTCTTT. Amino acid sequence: CASTPGGAMNTEAFF.

The CDR3 sequence: CASSQGNRGGTDTQYF. The CDR3 coding sequence is TGTGCCAGCAGCCAAGGAAACAGGGGAGGAACAGATACGCAGTATTTT. The V and J genes are TRBV3-1 (or the pseudogene TRBV3-2) and TRBJ2-3, with D maybe TRBD1 (7 bases). This CDR3 is built from 16 residues. Trimming removed 1 base from V and 3 bases from J, with 14 bases in between. Germline CDR1 and CDR2: LGHDT and YNNKEL (reference sequence).

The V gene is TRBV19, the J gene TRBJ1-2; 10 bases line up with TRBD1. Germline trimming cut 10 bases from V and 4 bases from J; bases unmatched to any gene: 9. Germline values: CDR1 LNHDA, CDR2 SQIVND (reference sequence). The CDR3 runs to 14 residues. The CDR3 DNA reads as TGTGCCACCACGACAGGGGGCCTTGCCTATGGCTACACCTTC. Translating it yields CATTTGGLAYGYTF.

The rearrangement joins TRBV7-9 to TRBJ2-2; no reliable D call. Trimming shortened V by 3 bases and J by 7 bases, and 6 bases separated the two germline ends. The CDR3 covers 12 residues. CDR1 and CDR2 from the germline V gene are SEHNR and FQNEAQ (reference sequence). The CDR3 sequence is CASSLASGELFF. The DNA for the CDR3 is TGTGCCAGCAGCTTGGCGAGCGGGGAGCTGTTTTTT.

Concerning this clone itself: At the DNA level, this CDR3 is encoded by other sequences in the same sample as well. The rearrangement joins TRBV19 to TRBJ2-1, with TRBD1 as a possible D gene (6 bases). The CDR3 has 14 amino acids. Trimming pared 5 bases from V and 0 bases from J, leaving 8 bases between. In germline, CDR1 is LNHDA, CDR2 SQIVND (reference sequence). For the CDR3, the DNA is TGTGCCAGTAGTCTAGGGGGCTCCTACAATGAGCAGTTCTTC. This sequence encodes CASSLGGSYNEQFF. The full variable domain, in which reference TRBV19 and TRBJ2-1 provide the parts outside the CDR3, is DGGITQSPKYLFRKEGQNVTLSCEQNLNHDAMYWYRQDPGQGLRLIYYSQIVNDFQKGDIAEGYSVSREKKESFPLTVTSAQKNPTAFYLCASSLGGSYNEQFFGPGTRLTVL.

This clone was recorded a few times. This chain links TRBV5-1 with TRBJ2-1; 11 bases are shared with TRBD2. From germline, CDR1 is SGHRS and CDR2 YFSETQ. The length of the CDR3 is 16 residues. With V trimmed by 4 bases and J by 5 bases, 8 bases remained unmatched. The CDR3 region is CASSLLSGGVNNEQFF. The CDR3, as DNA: TGCGCCAGCAGCCTACTTAGCGGGGGGGTTAACAATGAGCAGTTCTTC.

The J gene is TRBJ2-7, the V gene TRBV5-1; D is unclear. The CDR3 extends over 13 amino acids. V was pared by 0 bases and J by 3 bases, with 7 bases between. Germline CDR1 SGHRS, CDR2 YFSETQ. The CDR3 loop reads CASSLARYYEQYF. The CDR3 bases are TGCGCCAGCAGCTTGGCGCGGTACTACGAGCAGTACTTC.

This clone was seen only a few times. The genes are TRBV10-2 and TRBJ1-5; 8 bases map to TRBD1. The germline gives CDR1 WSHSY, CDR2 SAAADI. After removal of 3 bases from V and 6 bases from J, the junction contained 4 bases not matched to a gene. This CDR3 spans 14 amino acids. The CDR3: CASSDTGGPQPQHF. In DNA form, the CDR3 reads TGCGCCAGCAGTGATACAGGGGGACCTCAGCCCCAGCATTTT.

The CDR3 DNA sequence: TGCGCCAGCAGCCAGGGGGCGGACTACGAGCAGTACTTC. Its protein is CASSQGADYEQYF. The genes are TRBV4-1 and TRBJ2-7; D might be TRBD1 (6 bases). The germline gives CDR1 MGHRA, CDR2 YSYEKL. There are 13 residues in the CDR3. The V and J ends lost 3 bases and 3 bases respectively, with 9 bases between them.

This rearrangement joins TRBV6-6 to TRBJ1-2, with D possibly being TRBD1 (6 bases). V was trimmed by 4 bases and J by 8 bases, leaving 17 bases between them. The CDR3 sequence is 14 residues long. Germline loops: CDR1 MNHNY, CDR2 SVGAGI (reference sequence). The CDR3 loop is CASSSSQGRGGYTF. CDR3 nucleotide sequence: TGTGCCAGCAGTTCTTCTCAGGGGCGCGGGGGCTACACCTTC.

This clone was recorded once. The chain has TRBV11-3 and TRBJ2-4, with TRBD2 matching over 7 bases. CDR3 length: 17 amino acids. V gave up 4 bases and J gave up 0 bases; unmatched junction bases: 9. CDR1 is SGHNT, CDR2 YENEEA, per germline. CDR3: CASSWAGGNVAKNIQYF. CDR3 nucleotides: TGTGCCAGCAGCTGGGCCGGGGGGAACGTAGCCAAAAACATTCAGTACTTC.

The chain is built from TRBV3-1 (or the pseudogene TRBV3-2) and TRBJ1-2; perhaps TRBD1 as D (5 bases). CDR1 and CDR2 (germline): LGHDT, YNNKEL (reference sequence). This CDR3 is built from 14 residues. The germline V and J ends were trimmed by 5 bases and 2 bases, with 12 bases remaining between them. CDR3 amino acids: CASSATVLNYGYTF. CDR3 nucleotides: TGTGCCAGCAGCGCGACAGTTCTCAACTATGGCTACACCTTC.

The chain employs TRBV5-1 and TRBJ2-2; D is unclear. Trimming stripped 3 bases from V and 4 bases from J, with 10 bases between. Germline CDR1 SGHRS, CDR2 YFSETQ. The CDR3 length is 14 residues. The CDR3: CASSSTVPTGELFF. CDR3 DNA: TGCGCCAGCAGCTCGACCGTACCCACCGGGGAGCTGTTTTTT.

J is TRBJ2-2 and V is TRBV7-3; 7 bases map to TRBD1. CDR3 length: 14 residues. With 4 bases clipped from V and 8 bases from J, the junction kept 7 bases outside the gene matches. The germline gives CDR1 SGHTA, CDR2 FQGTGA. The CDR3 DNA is TGTGCCAGCAGCTCCGACAGGGCGGTAGGGGAGCTGTTTTTT. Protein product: CASSSDRAVGELFF.

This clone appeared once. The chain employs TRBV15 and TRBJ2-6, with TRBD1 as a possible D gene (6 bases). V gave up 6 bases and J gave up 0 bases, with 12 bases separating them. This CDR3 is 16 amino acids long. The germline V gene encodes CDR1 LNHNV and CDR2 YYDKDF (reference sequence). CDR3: CATRAGALSGANVLTF. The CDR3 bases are TGTGCCACCAGAGCAGGGGCCCTCTCTGGGGCCAACGTCCTGACTTTC.

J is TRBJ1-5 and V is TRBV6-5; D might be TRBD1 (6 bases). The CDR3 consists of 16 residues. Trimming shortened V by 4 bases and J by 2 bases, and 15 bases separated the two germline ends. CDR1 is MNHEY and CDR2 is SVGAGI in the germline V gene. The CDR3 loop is CASSWGRPPGNQPQHF. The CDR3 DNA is TGTGCCAGCAGTTGGGGGCGACCGCCGGGCAATCAGCCCCAGCATTTT.